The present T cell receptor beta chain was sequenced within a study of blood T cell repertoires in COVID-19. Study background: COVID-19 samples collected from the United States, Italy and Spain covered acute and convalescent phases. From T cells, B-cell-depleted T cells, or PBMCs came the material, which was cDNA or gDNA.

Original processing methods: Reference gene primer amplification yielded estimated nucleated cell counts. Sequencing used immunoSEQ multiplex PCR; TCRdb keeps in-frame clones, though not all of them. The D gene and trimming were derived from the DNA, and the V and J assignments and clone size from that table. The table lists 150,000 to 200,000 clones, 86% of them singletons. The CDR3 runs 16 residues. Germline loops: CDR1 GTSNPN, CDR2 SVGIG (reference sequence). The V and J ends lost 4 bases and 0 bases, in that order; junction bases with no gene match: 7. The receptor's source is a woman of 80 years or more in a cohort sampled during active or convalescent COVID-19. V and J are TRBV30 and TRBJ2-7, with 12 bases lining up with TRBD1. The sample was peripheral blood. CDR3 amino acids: CAWNALGQGASYEQYV. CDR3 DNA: TGTGCCTGGAATGCGCTGGGACAGGGGGCCTCCTACGAGCAGTACGTC.